This T cell receptor (beta chain) was documented in a study of blood T cell repertoires in COVID-19. Study details: Sites across the United States, Italy and Spain contributed samples from acute and convalescent COVID-19. Nucleic acid was either cDNA or gDNA, and it came from T cells, B-cell-depleted T cells, or PBMCs.

Authors' analysis steps: How many nucleated cells were present was estimated from reference gene primer amplification. The protocol was immunoSEQ multiplex PCR, while the TCRdb copy is restricted to in-frame clones and leaves out a portion. The DNA gave D and trimming, while V, J and clone size come from that table. The sample consists of some 700,000 clones, around 90% of them appearing once. Between the trimmed V and J ends, which lost 5 bases and 8 bases, there was a span of 7 bases. CDR3 length: 11 residues. Germline CDR1 is MNHEY and CDR2 is SVGAGI. The sequencing input was peripheral blood. This chain connects TRBV6-5 to TRBJ2-1, with no clear D. The sequence was obtained from a young woman with acute or convalescent COVID-19. The CDR3 spells CASSPRYEQFF. As DNA, the CDR3 is TGTGCCAGCAGTCCTAGATATGAGCAGTTCTTC.